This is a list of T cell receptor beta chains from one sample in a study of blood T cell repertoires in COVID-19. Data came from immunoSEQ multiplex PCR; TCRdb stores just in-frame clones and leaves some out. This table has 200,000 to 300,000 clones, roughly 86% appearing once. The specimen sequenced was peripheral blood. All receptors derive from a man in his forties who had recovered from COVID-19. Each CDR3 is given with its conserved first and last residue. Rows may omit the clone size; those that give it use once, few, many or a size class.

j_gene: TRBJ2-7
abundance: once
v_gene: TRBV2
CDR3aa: CASRNLLAGGPEQYF

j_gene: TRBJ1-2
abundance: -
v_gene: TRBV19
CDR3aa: CASSIKIAGGHGYTF

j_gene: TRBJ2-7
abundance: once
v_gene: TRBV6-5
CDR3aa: CASSYGALLGSEQYF

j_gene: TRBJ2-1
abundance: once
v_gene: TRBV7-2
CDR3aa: CASSLVRGNNEQFF

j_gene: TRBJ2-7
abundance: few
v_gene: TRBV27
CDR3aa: CASSLTGTYEQYF

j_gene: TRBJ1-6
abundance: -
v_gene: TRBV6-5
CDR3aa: CASSYRGVGNSPLHF

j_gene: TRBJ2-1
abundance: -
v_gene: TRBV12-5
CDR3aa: CASGLTHGTGVNEQFF

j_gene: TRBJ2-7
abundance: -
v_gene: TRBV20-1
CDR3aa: CSASTSGRPPSYEQYF

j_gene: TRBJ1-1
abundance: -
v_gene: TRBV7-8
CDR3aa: CASSPRWGRDTEAFF

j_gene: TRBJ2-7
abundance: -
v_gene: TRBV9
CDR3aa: CASSEGLNKGYEQYF

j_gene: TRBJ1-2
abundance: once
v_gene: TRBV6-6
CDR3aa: CASSYGQDYGYTF

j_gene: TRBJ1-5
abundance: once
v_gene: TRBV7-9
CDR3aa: CASSHGTEQPQHF

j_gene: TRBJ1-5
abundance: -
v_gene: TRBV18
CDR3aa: CASSRTGEGPQHF

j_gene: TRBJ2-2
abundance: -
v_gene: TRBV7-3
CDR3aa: CASSSQATNTGELFF

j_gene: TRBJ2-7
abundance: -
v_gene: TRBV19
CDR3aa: CASSTSGTSGGSSYEQYF

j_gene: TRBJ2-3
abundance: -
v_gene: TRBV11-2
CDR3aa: CATQHTDTQYF

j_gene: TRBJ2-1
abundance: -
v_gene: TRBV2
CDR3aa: CASSPRARGVNEQFF

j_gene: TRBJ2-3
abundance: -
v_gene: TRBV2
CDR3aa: CASSDLVESGRIEDTQYF

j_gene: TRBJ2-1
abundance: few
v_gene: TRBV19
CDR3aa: CASSNRGVRISGEQFF

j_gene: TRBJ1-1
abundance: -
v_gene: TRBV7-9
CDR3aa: CASSVRNTEAFF

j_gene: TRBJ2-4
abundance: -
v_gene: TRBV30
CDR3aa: CAWTGTREGPKNIQYF

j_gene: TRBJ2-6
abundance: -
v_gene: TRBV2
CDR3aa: CASSEWGQGASGANVLTF

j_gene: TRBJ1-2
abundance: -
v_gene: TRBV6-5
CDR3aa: CASSRTGFYGYTF

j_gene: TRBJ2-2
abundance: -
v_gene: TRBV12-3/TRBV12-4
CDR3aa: CASSPRRGELFF

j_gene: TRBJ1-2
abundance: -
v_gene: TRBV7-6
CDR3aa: CASSLGTETGYTF

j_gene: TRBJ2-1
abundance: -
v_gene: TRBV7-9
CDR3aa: CASRPGQGAGEQFF

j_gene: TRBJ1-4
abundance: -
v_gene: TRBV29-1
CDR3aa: CSIGTGNEKLFF

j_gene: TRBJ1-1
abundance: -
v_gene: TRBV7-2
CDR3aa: CASSLHREYTEAFF

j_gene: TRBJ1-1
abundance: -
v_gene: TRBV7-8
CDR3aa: CASSLHQGSLPTEAFF

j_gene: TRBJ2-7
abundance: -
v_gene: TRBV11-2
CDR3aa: CASSPSGSRQYF

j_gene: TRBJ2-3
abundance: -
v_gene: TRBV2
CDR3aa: CASSTPPGVSKTDTQYF

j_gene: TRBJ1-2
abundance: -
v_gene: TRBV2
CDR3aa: CASSPGQGAYGYTF

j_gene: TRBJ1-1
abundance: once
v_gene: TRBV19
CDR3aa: CASSIYGQVGTEAFF

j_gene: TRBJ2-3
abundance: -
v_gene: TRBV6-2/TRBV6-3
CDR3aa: CASSQPLTTQYF

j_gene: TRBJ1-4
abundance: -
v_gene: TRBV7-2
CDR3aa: CASSSRGAEKLFF

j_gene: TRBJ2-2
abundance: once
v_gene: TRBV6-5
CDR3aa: CASRLAGGTGELFF

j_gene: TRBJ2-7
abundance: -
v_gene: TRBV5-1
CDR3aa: CASSLVGRSYEQYF

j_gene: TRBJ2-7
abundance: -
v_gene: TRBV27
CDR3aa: CASSLSPAGRGTYEQYF

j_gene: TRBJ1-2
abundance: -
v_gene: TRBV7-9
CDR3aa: CASSPGTEYNYGYTF

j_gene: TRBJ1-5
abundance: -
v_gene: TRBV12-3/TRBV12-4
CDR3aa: CASSLRGPQHF

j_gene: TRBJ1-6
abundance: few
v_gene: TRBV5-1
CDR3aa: CASSLTGDYNSPLHF

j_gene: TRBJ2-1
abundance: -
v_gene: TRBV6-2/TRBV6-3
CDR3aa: CASSYLGLAGPTYNEQFF

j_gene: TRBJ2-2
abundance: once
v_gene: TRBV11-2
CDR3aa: CASSKGTGGTGELFF

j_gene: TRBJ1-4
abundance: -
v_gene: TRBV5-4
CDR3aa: CASSWGDSPGEKLFF

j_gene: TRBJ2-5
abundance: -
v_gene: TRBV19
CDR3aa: CASSRLASEQETQYF

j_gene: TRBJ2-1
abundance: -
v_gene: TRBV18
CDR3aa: CASLGQGHHEQFF

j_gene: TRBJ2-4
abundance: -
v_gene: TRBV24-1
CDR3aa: CATSDLAGTSFTKNIQYF

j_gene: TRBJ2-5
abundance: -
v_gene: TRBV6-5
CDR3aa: CASRPTGFETQYF

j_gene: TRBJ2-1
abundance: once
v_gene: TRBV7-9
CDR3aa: CASSPTPRNEQFF

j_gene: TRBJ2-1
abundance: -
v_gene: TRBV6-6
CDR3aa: CASSYAGAGYNEQFF

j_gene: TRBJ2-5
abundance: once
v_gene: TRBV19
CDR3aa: CASRASSETQYF

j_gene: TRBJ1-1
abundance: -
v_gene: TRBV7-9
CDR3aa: CASSLGGTGAWEKAFF

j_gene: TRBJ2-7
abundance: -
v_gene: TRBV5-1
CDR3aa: CASSFTLGPVNEQYF

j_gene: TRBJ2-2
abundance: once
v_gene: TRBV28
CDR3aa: CASIPGGTNTGELFF